The clone carrying this T cell receptor beta chain was observed many times. Its specificity is unknown. TCRdb re-called the PCR reads through MiXCR, storing one row per CDR3 protein. The sample yields over 85,000 distinct CDR3 sequences, 30% to 45% seen once. The data are from a study of molecular identifiers for immune sequencing clone quantification. Turning to the study itself: Four of five RNA aliquots from around 18,000 or 91,000 naive CD8 T cells were sequenced.

Trimming at V came to 5 bases and at J to 1 base, leaving 5 bases not matched to a gene. This CDR3 has 15 residues. Germline assignment: CDR1 MNHEY and CDR2 SVGAGI. General study points: Identical TCR molecules that share a barcode could lead to an underestimation of highly expanded clone sizes. Clones of above 20 RNA copies carried over 99% of effector molecules; in naive cells they carried under 1%.

Naive CD8 T cells underwent sorting with the CD8+CD4-CCR7+CD45RA+ definition. The chain is built from TRBV6-5 and TRBJ2-7; 10 positions match TRBD2. Material: naive CD8+ T cells from blood, with Jurkat cell RNA spiked in. The sample's subset: FACS-sorted CD8+CD4-CCR7+CD45RA+ naive T cells. The source is a human donor in good health. Some libraries in this study had Jurkat cell RNA spiked in. CDR3 DNA sequence: TGTGCCAGCAGTCTAGCGGGGGTATTTTCCTACGAGCAGTACTTC. Translated, it gives CASSLAGVFSYEQYF.